The text below deals with one T cell receptor beta chain. Antigen: not known. This specimen belongs to a study of PD-L1 blockade in urothelial cancer. Study-level background: Prior chemotherapy ranged from 0 to 3 regimens per patient. Per blood sample, T cells had a median of around 140,000. Findings and limits, study-wide: Pretreatment TCR clonality in blood, when below the median, was predictive of better survival.

Only in-frame clones appear in the TCRdb table, and some are missing; sequencing was by immunoSEQ multiplex PCR. Among some 100,000 clones listed, around 93% were seen once. Germline V gene sequence: CDR1 MNHEY, CDR2 SVGAGI. V shed 6 bases and J 1 base; nucleotides not matched to a gene: 7. This CDR3 has 15 amino acids. This rearrangement joins TRBV6-5 to TRBJ1-2, with TRBD1 matching over 8 bases. The receptor was isolated from an elderly woman with urothelial cancer. The sample was PBMCs, taken around atezolizumab (anti-PD-L1) treatment. This CDR3 is CASRAPGQVNYGYTF. CDR3 DNA sequence: TGTGCCAGCAGAGCTCCGGGACAGGTTAACTATGGCTACACCTTC.